This passage covers 8 T cell receptor beta chains from one sample sequenced in a study of blood T cell repertoires in COVID-19. The repertoire was sequenced with immunoSEQ multiplex PCR; TCRdb's copy has only in-frame clones and lacks some. The sample has roughly 200,000 clones, around 77% seen once. Sequenced: peripheral blood. The source is a man in his sixties or seventies with active or convalescent COVID-19.

The CDR3 coding sequence is TGTGCCAGCAGCCAATCCCCAGGGGGTGGATATGGCTACACCTTC. This translates into CASSQSPGGGYGYTF. V and J are TRBV3-1 (or the pseudogene TRBV3-2) and TRBJ1-2, with 7 bases aligning to TRBD1. CDR1 LGHDT and CDR2 YNNKEL come from the germline V gene (reference sequence). The CDR3 consists of 15 residues. Trimming took 2 bases from V and 5 from J; bases not matched to a gene: 8.

The chain carries TRBV27 and TRBJ1-5; 9 nucleotides line up with TRBD1. Germline CDR1 MNHEY, CDR2 SMNVEV (reference sequence). CDR3 length: 15 residues. The trim removed 6 bases at V and 3 bases at J, leaving 6 bases unmatched. This CDR3 reads CASSSGTGHNQPQHF. For the CDR3, the DNA is TGTGCCAGCAGCTCCGGGACAGGGCACAATCAGCCCCAGCATTTT.

CDR3 sequence: CASEGLYNEQFF. The CDR3 nucleotides are TGTGCCAGCGAGGGACTTTACAATGAGCAGTTCTTC. The rearrangement uses TRBV6-5 and TRBJ2-1; D is perhaps TRBD2 (6 bases). Germline V lookup: CDR1 MNHEY, CDR2 SVGAGI. Trimming took 8 bases from V and 4 from J, leaving 9 bases between them. The CDR3 has 12 amino acids.

The chain combines TRBV11-2 with TRBJ2-3; D possibly corresponds to TRBD2 (6 bases). Trimming stripped 4 bases from V and 0 bases from J, with 11 bases between. The germline CDR1 and CDR2 sequences are SGHAT and FQNNGV. The CDR3 is 15 amino acids. The CDR3 region has the DNA TGTGCCAGCAGCTCTAGCGACTCTAGCACAGATACGCAGTATTTT. Translated: CASSSSDSSTDTQYF. The full variable domain, rest sourced from reference TRBV11-2 and TRBJ2-3, is EAGVAQSPRYKIIEKRQSVAFWCNPISGHATLYWYQQILGQGPKLLIQFQNNGVVDDSQLPKDRFSAERLKGVDSTLKIQPAKLEDSAVYLCASSSSDSSTDTQYFGPGTRLTVL.

This chain uses TRBV5-8 with TRBJ2-2; no clear D gene. The CDR3 consists of 14 residues. V shed 1 base and J shed 0 bases, with 4 bases lying between them. In germline, CDR1 is SGHTS, CDR2 YDEGEE. The CDR3 DNA is TGTGCCAGCAGCTTGCCCTCGAACACCGGGGAGCTGTTTTTT. It encodes CASSLPSNTGELFF.

CDR3 DNA: TGTGCCAGCCGGGGGGCTGGGACTGAAGCTTTCTTT. Translation gives CASRGAGTEAFF. The chain joins TRBV19 to TRBJ1-1, with D possibly being TRBD1 (6 bases). This CDR3 has 12 residues. The germline V gene has CDR1 LNHDA and CDR2 SQIVND (reference sequence). Trimming removed 9 bases at V and 5 bases at J, with 13 bases between.

The rearrangement uses TRBV7-3 and TRBJ1-1; TRBD1 agrees at 10 bases. Germline V gene sequence: CDR1 SGHTA, CDR2 FQGTGA. The CDR3 totals 14 residues. The J segment lost 1 base and the V segment lost 5 bases, leaving 1 base of the junction unmatched. The CDR3 reads CASSRDRGNTEAFF. Written as DNA, the CDR3 is TGTGCCAGCAGCCGGGACAGGGGGAACACTGAAGCTTTCTTT.

The chain carries TRBV28 and TRBJ1-3; D is ambiguous. This CDR3 has 16 amino acids. Germline assignment: CDR1 MDHEN and CDR2 SYDVKM. Trimming shortened V by 5 bases and J by 0 bases, and 14 bases separated the two germline ends. The CDR3 loop is CASSTYLGVSGNTIYF. CDR3 nucleotide sequence: TGTGCCAGCAGTACCTATCTCGGGGTCTCTGGAAACACCATATATTTT.